This TCR beta chain appears in the sequencing data of a study of blood T cell repertoires in COVID-19. Study-wide background: T cells, B-cell-depleted T cells, or PBMCs provided the cDNA or gDNA that served as material.

Sequencing was performed with immunoSEQ multiplex PCR; in TCRdb, only in-frame clones are kept and a portion is missing. The top ten clones hold approximately 6.9% of a sample with roughly 150,000 clones, around 85% of them seen once. One Seattle source followed patients from active infection through their disease course. V dropped 1 base and J dropped 1 base, with 13 bases sitting between them. The CDR3 is 16 amino acids. CDR1 and CDR2 from the germline V gene are SEHNR and FQNEAQ (reference sequence). The sequenced material came from peripheral blood. The chain is built from TRBV7-9 and TRBJ1-1, with D unclear. The receptor comes from a man older than 75 with COVID-19, enrolled during active disease. The CDR3 protein is CASSLGGGNPNTEAFF. The DNA of the CDR3 is TGTGCCAGCAGCTTAGGGGGAGGGAACCCGAACACTGAAGCTTTCTTT. The full variable domain, in which reference TRBV7-9 and TRBJ1-1 provide the parts outside the CDR3, is DTGVSQNPRHKITKRGQNVTFRCDPISEHNRLYWYRQTLGQGPEFLTYFQNEAQLEKSRLLSDRFSAERPKGSFSTLEIQRTEQGDSAMYLCASSLGGGNPNTEAFFGQGTRLTVV.